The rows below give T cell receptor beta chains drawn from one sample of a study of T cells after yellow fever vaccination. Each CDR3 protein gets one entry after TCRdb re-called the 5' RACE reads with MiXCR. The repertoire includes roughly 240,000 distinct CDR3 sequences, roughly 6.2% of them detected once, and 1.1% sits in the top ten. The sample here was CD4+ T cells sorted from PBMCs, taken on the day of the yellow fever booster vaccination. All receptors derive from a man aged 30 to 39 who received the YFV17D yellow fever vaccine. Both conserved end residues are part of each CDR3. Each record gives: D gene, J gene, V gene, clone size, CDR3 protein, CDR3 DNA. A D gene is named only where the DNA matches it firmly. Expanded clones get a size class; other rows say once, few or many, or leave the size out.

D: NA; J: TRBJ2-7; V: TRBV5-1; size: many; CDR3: CASSLASWGSYEQYF; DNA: TGCGCCAGCAGCTTGGCGTCCTGGGGCTCCTACGAGCAGTACTTC
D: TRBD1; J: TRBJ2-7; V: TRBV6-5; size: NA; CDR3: CASSYPQQGHYEQYF; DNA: TGTGCCAGCAGTTACCCCCAACAGGGGCACTACGAGCAGTACTTC
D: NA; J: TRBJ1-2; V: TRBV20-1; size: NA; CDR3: CSAPSPRDNYGYTF; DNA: TGCAGTGCCCCCTCCCCTAGGGACAACTATGGCTACACCTTC
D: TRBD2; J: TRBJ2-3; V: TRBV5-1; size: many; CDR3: CASSLDRGGTQYF; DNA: TGCGCCAGCAGCTTGGATCGGGGGGGTACGCAGTATTTT
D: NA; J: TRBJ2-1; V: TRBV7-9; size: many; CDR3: CASSLDSGYNEQFF; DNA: TGTGCCAGCAGCTTAGACTCAGGGTACAATGAGCAGTTCTTC
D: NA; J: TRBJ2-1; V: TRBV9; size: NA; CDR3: CASSVSSKGAENEQFF; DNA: TGTGCCAGCAGCGTCTCCTCAAAAGGGGCAGAGAATGAGCAGTTCTTC
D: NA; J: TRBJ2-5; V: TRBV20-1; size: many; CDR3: CSAPVGGTQYF; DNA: TGCAGTGCCCCGGTCGGGGGGACCCAGTACTTC
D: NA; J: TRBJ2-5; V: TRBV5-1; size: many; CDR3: CASSLEGLGETQYF; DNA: TGCGCCAGCAGCTTGGAGGGATTAGGGGAGACCCAGTACTTC
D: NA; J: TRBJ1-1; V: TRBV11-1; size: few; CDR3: CASSLDWRVGSSHTEAFF; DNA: TGTGCCAGCAGCTTAGATTGGAGGGTAGGCTCATCTCACACTGAAGCTTTCTTT
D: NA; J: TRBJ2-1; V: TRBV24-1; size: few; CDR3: CATSGTGGKDNEQFF; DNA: TGTGCCACCAGTGGGACGGGCGGGAAAGACAATGAGCAGTTCTTC
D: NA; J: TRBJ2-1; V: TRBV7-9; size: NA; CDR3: CASSQEGVVEQFF; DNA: TGTGCCAGCAGCCAAGAGGGGGTGGTCGAGCAGTTCTTC
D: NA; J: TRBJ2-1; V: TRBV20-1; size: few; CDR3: CSARAPLAEGGFWYNEQFF; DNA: TGCAGTGCTAGAGCCCCTCTCGCGGAGGGGGGGTTTTGGTACAATGAGCAGTTCTTC
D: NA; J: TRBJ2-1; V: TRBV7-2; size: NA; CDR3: CASSRLMGGNEQFF; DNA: TGTGCCAGCAGCCGCCTGATGGGAGGCAATGAGCAGTTCTTC
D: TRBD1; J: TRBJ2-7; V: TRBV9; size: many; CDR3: CASSVEPGQGASYEQYF; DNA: TGTGCCAGCAGCGTAGAACCGGGACAGGGGGCCTCCTACGAGCAGTACTTC
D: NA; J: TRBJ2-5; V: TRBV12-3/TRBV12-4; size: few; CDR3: CASSRAFGRQETQYF; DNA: TGTGCCAGCAGTCGGGCCTTTGGTAGACAAGAGACCCAGTACTTC
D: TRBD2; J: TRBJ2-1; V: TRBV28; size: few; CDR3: CASGGTSGSRYNEQFF; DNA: TGTGCCAGCGGGGGGACTAGCGGGAGTCGGTACAATGAGCAGTTCTTC
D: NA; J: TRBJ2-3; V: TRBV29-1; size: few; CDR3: CSVSPGSGDTQYF; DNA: TGCAGCGTCAGTCCCGGTTCTGGCGATACGCAGTATTTT
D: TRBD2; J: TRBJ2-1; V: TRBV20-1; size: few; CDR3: CSARAQYGTSGGGNEQFF; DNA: TGCAGTGCTAGAGCCCAATACGGGACTAGCGGAGGGGGTAATGAGCAGTTCTTC
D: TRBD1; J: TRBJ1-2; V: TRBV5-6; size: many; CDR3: CASSDTGGNGYTF; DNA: TGTGCCAGCAGCGACACAGGGGGCAATGGCTACACCTTC
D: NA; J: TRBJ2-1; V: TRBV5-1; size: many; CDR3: CASSYVGGEQFF; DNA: TGCGCCAGCAGCTACGTCGGGGGTGAGCAGTTCTTC